The T cell receptor (beta chain) described here comes from a study of blood T cell repertoires in COVID-19. Per the study methods: Amplifying reference gene primers gave estimates of nucleated cell counts. Generated by immunoSEQ multiplex PCR, the TCRdb table keeps only in-frame clones and is missing some. V, J and clone size derive from that table, while D and trimming were established from the DNA sequence. The sample lists roughly 250,000 clones; roughly 82% were seen once. The material sequenced was peripheral blood. This TCR was sampled from a woman aged 70-85 years with acute or convalescent COVID-19.

The CDR3 DNA reads TGCAGTGCTAGTAGGGGGCGGGAAGCTTTCTTT. Its translation: CSASRGREAFF. J is TRBJ1-1 and V is TRBV20-1; TRBD1 agrees at 7 bases. This CDR3 is 11 amino acids long. Trimming at V came to 3 bases and at J to 8 bases, leaving 3 bases not matched to a gene. Germline V gene sequence: CDR1 DFQATT, CDR2 SNEGSKA (reference sequence).